Listed below are T cell receptor beta chains from one sample, sequenced in a study of blood T cell repertoires in COVID-19. TCRdb's table, derived via immunoSEQ multiplex PCR, lists solely in-frame clones and lacks some. This table holds approximately 260,000 clones, just under 85% found once. The specimen was peripheral blood. Receptor source: a woman of 80 years or more with acute or convalescent COVID-19. Each CDR3 is given without its conserved first and last residue.

V,CDR3
TRBV10-3,ASRSSREAHGYT
TRBV12-3/TRBV12-4,ASSRWDREAF
TRBV30,AWSVPLMNTEAF
TRBV5-5,ASSLAGAVTNEKLF
TRBV28,ASSSRQGRQPQH
TRBV28,ASSFGTPKNIQY
TRBV19,ASSMRDRGRARNEQF
TRBV2,AVQGLLSYEQY
TRBV2,ASSVLDRVVADTQY
TRBV19,ASSIALGDTDTQY
TRBV5-6,ASSLGAGQEKLF
TRBV2,ASSAERTGGEQY
TRBV3-1/TRBV3-2,ASSPRTGTAMNTEAF
TRBV30,AWSDPWDTNQPQH
TRBV3-1/TRBV3-2,AIRGKGTEAF
TRBV30,AWSGRQGTEAF
TRBV7-2,ASSPRDRAHYGYT
TRBV5-8,ASSPGLAGTYEQY
TRBV30,AWSVLGRGDTEAF
TRBV3-1/TRBV3-2,ASSQTGGEGYT
TRBV18,ASSLGQPDEQY
TRBV2,ASSSSGTGVTGNTIY
TRBV5-1,ASSLAGGVDYGYT
TRBV28,ASSSRGRAEAF
TRBV27,ASGRTSGGWGY
TRBV28,ASSSRVWSNQPQH
TRBV7-7,ASSSLSGSPYNEQF
TRBV4-1,ASSQAGTPSSYNSPLH
TRBV18,ASSPEQRTYNSPLH
TRBV27,ASSLRLAGGTDTQY
TRBV18,ASSAGYNQPQH
TRBV21-1,ASSTAGTPVDETQY
TRBV18,ASSQLSGIDTQY
TRBV9,ASRPGEGNYGYT
TRBV30,AWSPYRDRGNYGYT
TRBV6-5,ASSYSGQGAYEQY
TRBV6-5,ASSYSPDSNEQF
TRBV15,ATSRSDNLGSGGYT
TRBV7-3,ASSLTEGANTEAF
TRBV28,ASIQGSSYEQY
TRBV3-1/TRBV3-2,ASSQSRGGDTEAF
TRBV28,ASTRVAGELF
TRBV7-9,ATKDSQNEKLF
TRBV18,ASSPYSGGANTEAF
TRBV28,ASSFLDRGQVSNQPQH
TRBV7-9,ASGLFGSYEQY
TRBV7-8,ASSPDRVSGYT
TRBV18,ASSQSTGTVLNTEAF
TRBV2,ASNPLAGATDTQY